This T cell receptor (beta chain) was retrieved from a study of blood T cell repertoires in COVID-19. Study summary: Samples representing acute and convalescent COVID-19 were sourced from the United States, Italy and Spain. Sample material is recorded as cDNA or gDNA derived from T cells, B-cell-depleted T cells, or PBMCs.

Germline values: CDR1 LGHDT, CDR2 YNNKEL (reference sequence). V gave up 4 bases and J gave up 3 bases; unmatched junction bases: 5. There are 14 residues in the CDR3. Per the study methods: Estimated nucleated cell counts came from reference gene primer amplification. The table came from immunoSEQ multiplex PCR; TCRdb's copy has only in-frame clones and leaves some out. The V and J calls and the clone size are those of that table, but D and trimming were determined from the DNA. Of 150,000 to 200,000 clones listed, about nine tenths are singletons. The sequenced material came from peripheral blood. The TCR comes from a man in his 70s with active or convalescent COVID-19. The gene calls are TRBV3-1 (or the pseudogene TRBV3-2) and TRBJ2-7, with 8 bases aligning to TRBD2. CDR3 DNA sequence: TGTGCCAGCAGCCCAAGCGGGGGAGGCTACGAGCAGTACTTC. It encodes CASSPSGGGYEQYF.